This T cell receptor (beta chain) was sequenced during a study of cytomegalovirus exposure and HLA in healthy donors. The PCR employed 60 Vbeta primers together with 13 Jbeta primers. Here immunoSEQ multiplex PCR was the method, and the copy in TCRdb shows in-frame clones only, minus some. Of 150,000 to 180,000 clones in the sample, roughly 70% are singletons; the top ten hold about 2%. Between the trimmed V and J ends, which lost 1 base and 2 bases, there was a span of 12 bases. Germline values: CDR1 MGHRA, CDR2 YSYEKL. The CDR3 runs to 15 residues. Study-wide results and limits: Despite most TCR sequences being rare, some public TCRs occurred in many donors.

Notes on this clone: Its antigen is still unknown.

The chain is built from TRBV4-1 and TRBJ2-7, with D perhaps TRBD1 (5 bases). This sequence originates from a man younger than 45 in good health and CMV-seronegative. Sequences were obtained from PBMCs. The CDR3 here is CASSQVTGSTYEQYF. Written as DNA, the CDR3 is TGCGCCAGCAGCCAAGTAACAGGCAGCACCTACGAGCAGTACTTC.